This T cell receptor (beta chain) was recorded in a study of draining lymph node invasion in breast cancer (dated by TCRdb to about 2020). As for the study more broadly: Nodal metastasis was diagnosed by histology and cytokeratin immunohistochemistry and confirmed by EpCAM/CD45 flow cytometry. Across breast cancer tissues, a separate targeted assay used bulk TCR-beta CDR3 sequencing to compare sorted memory regulatory T cells with memory conventional CD4 T cells. Matched non-invaded and tumor-invaded tumor-draining lymph nodes plus the primary tumor were contributed by each patient, with both Treg and Tconv subsets profiled. The separate targeted TCR sequencing included lymph nodes from five patients, and primary tumors were also sequenced for three of those five patients. The paper's findings and limits, for the study overall: The tumor top-100 clone tracking analysis could be carried out in only two patients. TCRs shared between the Treg and Tconv subsets were viewed as suggestive of, but not proof of, a common clonal origin. Per tissue, roughly 12-22% of Treg TCRs were found to be shared with Tconvs, and this sharing was interpreted as suggesting peripheral Treg induction. Data could not resolve whether Treg conversion occurred in a given organ or whether converted Tregs recirculated between nodes and tumor. Some clones from the top 100 tumor clones were found in both invaded and non-invaded nodes, which suggests recirculation between the tumor and the draining nodes. Across all tissues in the targeted TCR-seq data, Tregs appeared to be more clonally expanded than Tconvs, and both subsets showed lower diversity in tumor than in lymph nodes.

The germline V gene provides CDR1 SGHRS and CDR2 YFSETQ. At the junction V is shortened by 5 bases and J by 2 bases, with 19 bases in between. Inclusive of the bounding cysteine and phenylalanine, the CDR3 is 16 residues long. The retained sequence is limited to the CDR3, 48 bases, with the frame set at the first base. The library was obtained by bulk RNA-seq. For sequencing, an Illumina HiSeq 2500 was employed. The study's processing was this. In the separate targeted TCR-seq dataset, CDR3 sequences were extracted from raw reads and quantified using MiXCR version 2.1.5 with default parameters. The separate targeted TCR-seq dataset defined each TCR-beta clone by its combination of V gene, J gene and CDR3 sequence. For the separate targeted TCR-seq dataset, clones with fewer than three counts were filtered out, after which only the 90% most strongly expressed clones in each sample were kept. The separate targeted TCR-seq dataset calculated Treg-Tconv overlap for each tissue as the number of shared clones divided by the total number of Treg clones, multiplied by 100. Using fastp at Q25 and MiXCR, TCRdb reprocessed the public reads and kept productive beta chains. Every CDR3 protein is listed once, alongside the most common genes and DNA of its rows. V and J calls and clone size were set by TCRdb, not the authors. For this sample the table gives approximately 4,000 distinct CDR3 sequences, of which around three quarters were detected only once. Jointly, the top ten make up more than 1.5% of the sample.

Memory conventional CD4 T cells were isolated by sorting for CD4+ CD45RA- CD25- cells. Tumor-draining lymph nodes were classified as non-invaded or invaded according to absence or presence of metastatic tumor cells. T cells were pre-enriched with a Miltenyi Pan T Cell isolation kit before staining and sorting. Immunohistochemistry for estrogen receptor, progesterone receptor, HER2 and Ki-67 was used to characterize the primary tumors. Within a few hours after surgery, fresh surgical tissue was processed by cutting the tissue into small fragments. Tissue fragments were enzymatically digested with Liberase TL plus DNase for under 25 minutes and were then filtered through a 40-micrometer strainer. Sorting used a BD FACS Aria II with roughly 98-99% purity, after DAPI live/dead staining. Sorted cells were lysed in TCL buffer, and RNA was purified with a Norgen Single Cell RNA purification kit including DNase treatment.

Points on this clonotype: What this receptor recognizes is not known. The record has no base qualities; no much larger clone is one base away.

This receptor chain uses TRBV5-1 and TRBJ1-1; 5 matching bases give a weak D call of TRBD1. Sequences were obtained from sorted memory CD4+ effector T cells from a lymph node. The cell subset or site label for this specimen denotes: CD45RA-negative sorted CD4+ T cells (memory Tconv or effector/memory Treg). The TCR originated in a female donor with luminal breast cancer. The sequenced DNA: TGCGCCAGCAGTCCCGCCGCACGACAGTTTAACACTGAAGCTTTCTTT. Translation gives CASSPAARQFNTEAFF.